These T cell receptor beta chains were read from a single sample in a study of blood T cell repertoires in COVID-19. Sequencing was performed with immunoSEQ multiplex PCR; in TCRdb, only in-frame clones are kept and a portion is missing. The table records about 200,000 clones, approximately 86% of them present only once. Material: peripheral blood. The receptors here all came from a man between 60 and 75 years old with acute or convalescent COVID-19. The CDR3 runs from the conserved cysteine through the conserved F or W. D genes are given only for firm matches. Clone size is not always given. Where it is, it says once, few, many or a class for expanded clones.

D gene: TRBD1
clone size: .
J gene: TRBJ1-1
V gene: TRBV19
CDR3 DNA: TGTGCCAGTAGTCCGACAGGGGAGAACACTGAAGCTTTCTTT
CDR3 protein: CASSPTGENTEAFF

D gene: TRBD2
clone size: .
J gene: TRBJ2-3
V gene: TRBV19
CDR3 DNA: TGTGCCAGTAGTATAGATCGGGGGGGGAGGACAGATACGCAGTATTTT
CDR3 protein: CASSIDRGGRTDTQYF

D gene: .
clone size: .
J gene: TRBJ2-3
V gene: TRBV28
CDR3 DNA: TGTGCCAGCAGTTCCCCCTTGGGGGCTAGGGGCACAGATACGCAGTATTTT
CDR3 protein: CASSSPLGARGTDTQYF

D gene: .
clone size: .
J gene: TRBJ1-4
V gene: TRBV5-1
CDR3 DNA: TGCGCCAGCCGGACAGAAAGGGGGGAAAAACTGTTTTTT
CDR3 protein: CASRTERGEKLFF

D gene: TRBD1
clone size: .
J gene: TRBJ2-7
V gene: TRBV11-2
CDR3 DNA: TGTGCCAGCAGCCGAACCGGGACAGGGGCCCGTTACGAGCAGTACTTC
CDR3 protein: CASSRTGTGARYEQYF

D gene: TRBD2
clone size: .
J gene: TRBJ2-3
V gene: TRBV29-1
CDR3 DNA: TGCAGCGTTGTGGGCCCGGGACTAGACCCGCAGTATTTT
CDR3 protein: CSVVGPGLDPQYF

D gene: .
clone size: .
J gene: TRBJ2-2
V gene: TRBV2
CDR3 DNA: TGTGCCAGTTTAAATAGGACATCCCACACCGGGGAGCTGTTTTTT
CDR3 protein: CASLNRTSHTGELFF

D gene: TRBD2
clone size: .
J gene: TRBJ2-7
V gene: TRBV5-1
CDR3 DNA: TGCGCCAGCAGTCCCTTGACTAGCGGGGGGCTGAACCACTCCTACGAGCAGTACTTC
CDR3 protein: CASSPLTSGGLNHSYEQYF

D gene: .
clone size: .
J gene: TRBJ2-1
V gene: TRBV6-2/TRBV6-3
CDR3 DNA: TGTGCCAGCAGTTACTCCGCAAGCAACTACAATGAGCAGTTCTTC
CDR3 protein: CASSYSASNYNEQFF

D gene: .
clone size: .
J gene: TRBJ1-2
V gene: TRBV11-2
CDR3 DNA: TGTGCCAGCAGCTTAGATCCCTCCAATGGAGGGGGGGCGGGTAGTTATGGCTACACCTTC
CDR3 protein: CASSLDPSNGGGAGSYGYTF

D gene: .
clone size: .
J gene: TRBJ2-2
V gene: TRBV11-2
CDR3 DNA: TGTGCCAGCAGCTTGCTCAGGGCCTCCGGCGGGGAGCTGTTTTTT
CDR3 protein: CASSLLRASGGELFF

D gene: .
clone size: once
J gene: TRBJ2-1
V gene: TRBV5-1
CDR3 DNA: TGCGCCAGCAGCTTTTCCAGAGCTAGTGAGCAGTTCTTC
CDR3 protein: CASSFSRASEQFF

D gene: .
clone size: .
J gene: TRBJ2-1
V gene: TRBV25-1
CDR3 DNA: TGTGCCAGCAATTCCGCGGGAAGCTCCTACAATGAGCAGTTCTTC
CDR3 protein: CASNSAGSSYNEQFF

D gene: TRBD1
clone size: .
J gene: TRBJ2-5
V gene: TRBV27
CDR3 DNA: TGTGCCACAAGAGGACAGGGGCTACGCCTCACCCAAGAGACCCAGTACTTC
CDR3 protein: CATRGQGLRLTQETQYF

D gene: TRBD1
clone size: .
J gene: TRBJ2-2
V gene: TRBV25-1
CDR3 DNA: TGTGCCAGCACGGGACAGGGGGCAGCCGGGGAGCTGTTTTTT
CDR3 protein: CASTGQGAAGELFF

D gene: .
clone size: few
J gene: TRBJ2-1
V gene: TRBV7-9
CDR3 DNA: TGTGCCAGCAGCTTACGGGGGGCCAATGAGCAGTTCTTC
CDR3 protein: CASSLRGANEQFF

D gene: .
clone size: .
J gene: TRBJ2-5
V gene: TRBV5-8
CDR3 DNA: TGTGCCAGCAGCTGGGCTTCGGCAGGGGCTACCGTGACCCAGTACTTC
CDR3 protein: CASSWASAGATVTQYF

D gene: .
clone size: .
J gene: TRBJ1-2
V gene: TRBV7-2
CDR3 DNA: TGTGCCAGCAGCTTAGTGACGGGACAATCCCATGGCTACACCTTC
CDR3 protein: CASSLVTGQSHGYTF

D gene: TRBD1
clone size: .
J gene: TRBJ2-5
V gene: TRBV7-8
CDR3 DNA: TGTGCCAGCAGCTTTCAACAGGGGAAGGCCCAGTACTTC
CDR3 protein: CASSFQQGKAQYF

D gene: .
clone size: .
J gene: TRBJ1-1
V gene: TRBV20-1
CDR3 DNA: TGCAGTGCTAGTCCCTCGACAGGCCGGGGGGACACTGAAGCTTTCTTT
CDR3 protein: CSASPSTGRGDTEAFF

D gene: .
clone size: .
J gene: TRBJ1-4
V gene: TRBV7-3
CDR3 DNA: TGTGCCAGCCCCGGTGAAAAACTGTTTTTT
CDR3 protein: CASPGEKLFF

D gene: TRBD2
clone size: .
J gene: TRBJ2-5
V gene: TRBV5-4
CDR3 DNA: TGTGCCAGCAGGCCACTAGCGGGGGGAGGAGAGACCCAGTACTTC
CDR3 protein: CASRPLAGGGETQYF

D gene: .
clone size: once
J gene: TRBJ1-2
V gene: TRBV4-3
CDR3 DNA: TGCGCCAGCAGCCAAGTCGGGGTCAGTGGCTACACCTTC
CDR3 protein: CASSQVGVSGYTF

D gene: .
clone size: .
J gene: TRBJ1-1
V gene: TRBV29-1
CDR3 DNA: TGCAGCGTTACAAGGAACACTGAAGCTTTCTTT
CDR3 protein: CSVTRNTEAFF

D gene: .
clone size: .
J gene: TRBJ2-5
V gene: TRBV18
CDR3 DNA: TGTGCCAGCTCGCTAGCAGGGGGGCAAGAGACCCAGTACTTC
CDR3 protein: CASSLAGGQETQYF

D gene: .
clone size: .
J gene: TRBJ1-2
V gene: TRBV10-1
CDR3 DNA: TGCGCCAGCAGTGAGTCGCAGAGGGGGTCTGCTTGTACTAACTATGGCTACACCTTC
CDR3 protein: CASSESQRGSACTNYGYTF

D gene: .
clone size: once
J gene: TRBJ2-5
V gene: TRBV6-5
CDR3 DNA: TGTGCCAGCAGCGATGGGGGCAGAGCAGAAGAGACCCAGTACTTC
CDR3 protein: CASSDGGRAEETQYF

D gene: TRBD1
clone size: once
J gene: TRBJ2-3
V gene: TRBV29-1
CDR3 DNA: TGCAGCGGACTGGGACAGGGGGATACGCAGTATTTT
CDR3 protein: CSGLGQGDTQYF

D gene: .
clone size: .
J gene: TRBJ2-5
V gene: TRBV5-1
CDR3 DNA: TGCGCCAGCAGCTTGGGGCTAGCGCGGGCCGGGGAGACCCAGTACTTC
CDR3 protein: CASSLGLARAGETQYF

D gene: TRBD2
clone size: .
J gene: TRBJ2-3
V gene: TRBV7-3
CDR3 DNA: TGTGCCAGCAGCCCCGGACTAGCGGGGGGGACAGATACGCAGTATTTT
CDR3 protein: CASSPGLAGGTDTQYF

D gene: .
clone size: .
J gene: TRBJ1-1
V gene: TRBV9
CDR3 DNA: TGTGCCAGCAGCGTAGTTTGGACAAACACTGAAGCTTTCTTT
CDR3 protein: CASSVVWTNTEAFF

D gene: TRBD1
clone size: .
J gene: TRBJ2-3
V gene: TRBV18
CDR3 DNA: TGTGCCAGCTCCCGGACAGGGGGCGGCACAGATACGCAGTATTTT
CDR3 protein: CASSRTGGGTDTQYF

D gene: .
clone size: .
J gene: TRBJ2-5
V gene: TRBV5-6
CDR3 DNA: TGTGCCAGCAGCTTTCTAGACAGGAACCAAGAGACCCAGTACTTC
CDR3 protein: CASSFLDRNQETQYF

D gene: .
clone size: .
J gene: TRBJ2-2
V gene: TRBV6-2/TRBV6-3
CDR3 DNA: TGTGCCAGCAGCCACGAGGAATGGGGCACGCTGTTTTTT
CDR3 protein: CASSHEEWGTLFF

D gene: .
clone size: once
J gene: TRBJ2-3
V gene: TRBV6-4
CDR3 DNA: TGTGCCAGCAGTGCAAACAGGCGAGATACGCAGTATTTT
CDR3 protein: CASSANRRDTQYF

D gene: .
clone size: few
J gene: TRBJ1-6
V gene: TRBV7-3
CDR3 DNA: TGTGCCAGCAGCCGGAGCTCCTATAATTCACCCCTCCACTTT
CDR3 protein: CASSRSSYNSPLHF

D gene: .
clone size: .
J gene: TRBJ2-6
V gene: TRBV19
CDR3 DNA: TGTGCCTCACACAGAGGGGGCTCTGGGGCCAACGTCCTGACTTTC
CDR3 protein: CASHRGGSGANVLTF

D gene: .
clone size: .
J gene: TRBJ2-7
V gene: TRBV19
CDR3 DNA: TGTGCCAGTAGTATAACAGGGAGTTTATCCTACGAGCAGTACTTC
CDR3 protein: CASSITGSLSYEQYF

D gene: .
clone size: .
J gene: TRBJ2-2
V gene: TRBV29-1
CDR3 DNA: TGCAGCGCCCAAGGGGGCGGGGAGCTGTTTTTT
CDR3 protein: CSAQGGGELFF

D gene: .
clone size: .
J gene: TRBJ2-1
V gene: TRBV2
CDR3 DNA: TGTGCCAGCAGTGTTTCGGGGGGCCTTTATAATGAGCAGTTCTTC
CDR3 protein: CASSVSGGLYNEQFF

D gene: .
clone size: .
J gene: TRBJ1-1
V gene: TRBV28
CDR3 DNA: TGTGCCAGCAGCTCTGGCAGGGCCACTGAAGCTTTCTTT
CDR3 protein: CASSSGRATEAFF

D gene: TRBD1
clone size: .
J gene: TRBJ2-7
V gene: TRBV6-2/TRBV6-3
CDR3 DNA: TGTGCCAGCAGTTACTCGGACAGGCGATACGAGCAGTACTTC
CDR3 protein: CASSYSDRRYEQYF

D gene: TRBD1
clone size: .
J gene: TRBJ2-5
V gene: TRBV28
CDR3 DNA: TGTGCCAGCACCCCCCGCGGAGCAGGGGGACAAGAGACCCAGTACTTC
CDR3 protein: CASTPRGAGGQETQYF

D gene: .
clone size: .
J gene: TRBJ2-7
V gene: TRBV12-3/TRBV12-4
CDR3 DNA: TGTGCCAGCAGTTTGGGCCAGGGCTACGAGCAGTACTTC
CDR3 protein: CASSLGQGYEQYF

D gene: TRBD1
clone size: .
J gene: TRBJ1-2
V gene: TRBV7-2
CDR3 DNA: TGTGCCAGCAGCTCTGACCGTACAGGGGCAGGGGGCTACACCTTC
CDR3 protein: CASSSDRTGAGGYTF

D gene: TRBD1
clone size: .
J gene: TRBJ2-2
V gene: TRBV5-1
CDR3 DNA: TGCGCCAGCAGCCCCTCGTCCCGGGACAGGGGGCAGCTCGATACCGGGGAGCTGTTTTTT
CDR3 protein: CASSPSSRDRGQLDTGELFF

D gene: .
clone size: .
J gene: TRBJ2-5
V gene: TRBV7-2
CDR3 DNA: TGTGCCAGCAGCTTAGTACAGGGTAAGCGAGAGACCCAGTACTTC
CDR3 protein: CASSLVQGKRETQYF

D gene: TRBD1
clone size: many
J gene: TRBJ1-4
V gene: TRBV5-1
CDR3 DNA: TGCGCCAGCAGTCCACAGGGGCGCAAACTGTTTTTT
CDR3 protein: CASSPQGRKLFF